These 10 T cell receptor beta chains originate from one sample sequenced in a study of blood T cell repertoires in COVID-19. Measured with immunoSEQ multiplex PCR; TCRdb has only the in-frame clones, and not every one. The sample contains more than 250,000 clones, 80% to 90% of which appear only once. Sequenced input: PBMCs or T cells enriched from blood (not recorded which). The receptor set was obtained from a man between 25 and 39 years old who had recovered from COVID-19.

V usage is TRBV7-9 and J usage is TRBJ1-2; D gene unclear. The CDR3 is 14 amino acids. Germline V lookup: CDR1 SEHNR, CDR2 FQNEAQ (reference sequence). With 1 base removed from V and 8 bases from J, the gap between germline ends came to 14 bases. CDR3 in amino acids: CASSLGVLPPGYTF. DNA of the CDR3: TGTGCCAGCAGCTTAGGAGTTCTCCCGCCCGGCTACACCTTC.

The V call is TRBV18, the J call TRBJ2-7, with 11 bases aligning to TRBD1. The CDR3 length is 14 residues. Looked up from germline, CDR1 is KGHSH and CDR2 is LQKENI. The trim removed 3 bases at V and 5 bases at J, leaving 3 bases unmatched. CDR3 DNA sequence: TGTGCCAGCTCACCCCGGACAGGGGGCGACGAGCAGTACTTC. This codes for CASSPRTGGDEQYF.

The rearrangement links TRBV5-1 to TRBJ2-7; the D gene is possibly TRBD1 (6 bases). This CDR3 contains 13 residues. Trimming shortened V by 3 bases and J by 5 bases, and 12 bases separated the two germline ends. The germline V gene has CDR1 SGHRS and CDR2 YFSETQ. CDR3 in amino acids: CASSSTGFHEQYF. CDR3 coding DNA: TGCGCCAGCAGCTCCACAGGGTTCCACGAGCAGTACTTC.

This clone was picked up many times. This CDR3 is CASSYTSVNEQFF. CDR3 sequence (DNA): TGTGCCAGCAGTTACACTAGCGTCAATGAGCAGTTCTTC. The V call is TRBV6-2 or TRBV6-3, the J call TRBJ2-1, with TRBD2 matching over 7 bases. Germline assignment: CDR1 MNHEY and CDR2 SVGEGT. CDR3 length equals 13 residues. Germline trimming cut 2 bases from V and 6 bases from J; bases unmatched to any gene: 1.

In DNA, the CDR3 is TGTGCCAGCAGCTTGCCGGGTCGTGGCTACACCTTC. Amino acids: CASSLPGRGYTF. V gene TRBV5-4 combines with J gene TRBJ1-2; D not certain. The CDR3 has 12 amino acids. The V end lost 1 base, the J end lost 7 bases, and 8 bases lay between the germline ends. Looked up from germline, CDR1 is SGHNT and CDR2 is YYREEE (reference sequence).

J is TRBJ1-6 and V is TRBV24-1; the D is unclear. In germline, CDR1 is KGHDR, CDR2 SFDVKD. The V gene lost 1 base and the J gene lost 4 bases, with 10 bases spanning the gap. This CDR3 region has 16 residues. The CDR3 loop is CATSDLSGEYNSPLHF. Here the CDR3 DNA reads TGTGCCACCAGTGATTTAAGCGGAGAATATAATTCACCCCTCCACTTT.

This chain connects TRBV27 to TRBJ1-6; 11 positions agree with TRBD1. The CDR3 is made up of 16 amino acids. The trim removed 5 bases at V and 3 bases at J, leaving 3 bases unmatched. Germline CDR1 and CDR2: MNHEY and SMNVEV (reference sequence). The chain's CDR3 is CASSRTGGIYNSPLHF. In nucleotides, the CDR3 is TGTGCCAGCAGTCGGACAGGGGGCATCTATAATTCACCCCTCCACTTT.

The chain recombines TRBV12-2 with TRBJ1-6; the DNA was not used to check the table's D call, TRBD1. TRBV12-2 is a pseudogene. The CDR3 runs 14 residues. CDR3 nucleotide sequence: TGTGCAAGTCGCTTAGGATCAGGGGATTCACCCCTCCACTTT. Amino acid sequence: CASRLGSGDSPLHF.

This chain links TRBV6-4 with TRBJ1-1; 8 positions agree with TRBD1. Germline CDR1 MRHNA, CDR2 SNTAGT. The V segment lost 6 bases and the J segment 1 base; nucleotides outside the gene matches: 4. The CDR3 is made up of 14 amino acids. In DNA, the CDR3 is TGTGCCAGCAGGGCCGGGACAGGGAACACTGAAGCTTTCTTT. Translated: CASRAGTGNTEAFF.

The CDR3 is CASSSRQGWYETQYF. The CDR3 bases are TGTGCCAGCAGCTCTAGACAGGGTTGGTATGAGACCCAGTACTTC. The rearrangement uses TRBV7-2 and TRBJ2-5; the match to TRBD1 covers 7 bases. Germline CDR1 SGHTA, CDR2 FQGNSA. Unmatched junction bases numbered 10, after V lost 4 bases and J lost 5 bases. The CDR3 sequence is 15 residues long.